This TCR beta chain is drawn from a study of cytomegalovirus exposure and HLA in healthy donors. Study as a whole: Earlier work reported some 110 million unique TCR beta sequences from some 170 million T cells. Study results and limitations: For most TCR sequences rarity was the rule, although some public TCRs occurred in many donors.

On this clone itself: Its specificity is not known.

PCR used 60 Vbeta primers and 13 Jbeta primers. Here immunoSEQ multiplex PCR was the method, and the copy in TCRdb shows in-frame clones only, minus some. This repertoire shows around 62,000 clones, roughly 78% found once; its top ten account for 9.7%. The sequenced sample was PBMCs. This sequence was found in a man in his forties or fifties in good health and CMV-seronegative.

This CDR3 is CASSSEGGYRGTQYF. The CDR3 DNA reads TGTGCCAGCAGCTCGGAGGGAGGATATAGGGGCACGCAGTATTTT. J is TRBJ2-3 and V is TRBV7-6; possibly TRBD2 for D (6 bases). The CDR3 contains 15 residues. Trimming removed 4 bases from V and 9 bases from J, with 20 bases in between. Germline lookup yields CDR1 SGHVS and CDR2 FNYEAQ.